Below are 13 T cell receptor beta chains sequenced from a single sample in a study of response to subunit inactivated influenza vaccine. One entry per CDR3 protein, called by TCRdb with MiXCR from the RT-PCR reads. Among fewer than 600,000 distinct CDR3 sequences listed, under 8.5% were seen once. The sample here was PBMCs from blood, taken 23 months after vaccination. The source is a man aged 50 to 75 who received an inactivated influenza vaccine.

In the case of this clonotype: The junction differs from germline at one of its ends, possibly a read error. The rearrangement joins TRBV7-9 to TRBJ2-2; the match to TRBD1 covers 7 bases. Germline V gene sequence: CDR1 SEHNR, CDR2 FQNEAQ (reference sequence). The CDR3 spans 16 residues. The CDR3 DNA is TGTGCCAGCAGCCGGGCGACAGGGTCGAACACCGAGGAGCTGTTTTTT. Translated, it gives CASSRATGSNTEELFF.

This clonotype was observed at least ten times. The chain carries TRBV5-1 and TRBJ2-2; D possibly corresponds to TRBD1 (6 bases). Trimming left V 6 bases short and J 6 bases short, with 18 bases between. Per the germline V gene, CDR1 is SGHRS and CDR2 is YFSETQ. This CDR3 region has 15 residues. In nucleotides, the CDR3 is TGCGCCAGCAACCACAGGGATGGAGGTCCCGGGGAGCTGTTTTTT. As protein: CASNHRDGGPGELFF.

Ten or more counts support this clonotype. The chain combines TRBV7-2 with TRBJ2-1, with D possibly being TRBD1 (9 bases). V lost 1 base to trimming and J lost 10 bases, with 17 bases between them. The CDR3 consists of 15 residues. Germline values: CDR1 SGHTA, CDR2 FQGNSA. The CDR3 DNA is TGTGCCAGCAGCTTAGAGGGGACAGGGACTAGGGAGCAGTTCTTC. This encodes CASSLEGTGTREQFF.

The genes are TRBV28 and TRBJ1-1; no reliable D call. Trimming took 5 bases from V and 0 from J, leaving 7 bases between them. The CDR3 length is 13 residues. CDR1 is MDHEN and CDR2 is SYDVKM in the germline V gene. The CDR3 spells CASSPELNTEAFF. Here the CDR3 DNA reads TGTGCCAGCAGTCCGGAGTTGAACACTGAAGCTTTCTTT.

Comments on this clonotype: At one of its ends the junction is not consistent with the germline gene, which may arise from a read error. The V call is TRBV4-3, the J call TRBJ2-1, with 7 bases identical to TRBD2. CDR3 length: 15 amino acids. Germline values: CDR1 LGHNA, CDR2 YSLEER. CDR3: CASSQDSRTSGNIVF. For the CDR3, the DNA is TGCGCCAGCAGCCAAGATTCGAGGACAAGCGGGAATATTGTCTTC.

About this clonotype itself: One junction end does not reproduce the germline sequence, and a read error may be involved. The V and J genes are TRBV6-5 and TRBJ1-2; no clear D gene. Germline assignment: CDR1 MNHEY and CDR2 SVGAGI. CDR3 length: 13 amino acids. The CDR3 region is CVSSYSGGGGYTF. The CDR3 nucleotides read TGTGTCAGCAGTTACTCGGGAGGCGGAGGCTACACCTTC.

This clonotype came up many times. This chain links TRBV20-1 with TRBJ1-4; D remains ambiguous. V lost 0 bases and J lost 1, with 18 bases in between. Germline V gene sequence: CDR1 DFQATT, CDR2 SNEGSKA (reference sequence). This CDR3 comprises 18 residues. The CDR3 here is CSARDVTGRMGTNEKLFF. The CDR3 DNA reads as TGCAGTGCTAGAGATGTAACGGGGAGGATGGGAACTAATGAAAAACTGTTTTTT.

The chain couples TRBV28 to TRBJ2-3; TRBD2 agrees at 11 bases. Germline V lookup: CDR1 MDHEN, CDR2 SYDVKM. V lost 1 base, J lost 6 bases, and 9 bases stayed unmatched. The CDR3 spans 17 residues. The CDR3 sequence is CASSLSTSGGTKDTQYF. For the CDR3, the DNA is TGTGCCAGCAGTTTATCTACTAGCGGGGGCACCAAGGATACGCAGTATTTT.

This clonotype was seen a handful of times. J is TRBJ1-5 and V is TRBV10-3, with D tentatively TRBD1 (6 bases). CDR3 length equals 13 residues. V was shortened by 4 bases and J by 10 bases, with 14 bases between the two germline ends. The germline V gene encodes CDR1 ENHRY and CDR2 SYGVKD. The CDR3 loop reads CAISGQAEPPQHF. DNA for the CDR3: TGTGCCATCAGTGGACAGGCCGAGCCCCCCCAGCATTTT.

The genes are TRBV29-1 and TRBJ1-1, with D tentatively TRBD1 (5 bases). Trimming removed 8 bases at V and 1 base at J, with 14 bases between. Germline V CDR1 and CDR2: SQVTM, ANQGSEA. The CDR3 is made up of 13 amino acids. CDR3 DNA: TGCAGCCTGGGACGGGACCGGAACACTGAAGCTTTCTTT. It specifies CSLGRDRNTEAFF.

This clonotype was seen a few times. The chain recombines TRBV25-1 with TRBJ2-2; D call uncertain. This CDR3 spans 14 amino acids. The ends were cut back, 3 bases at V and 5 bases at J, with 10 bases in the middle. Germline CDR1 and CDR2: MGHDK and SYGVNS. The CDR3 loop reads CASSERLRTGELFF. CDR3 nucleotide sequence: TGTGCCAGCAGTGAGCGGCTTAGGACCGGGGAGCTGTTTTTT.

This clonotype was recorded a few times. For the CDR3, the DNA is TGTGCCAGCAGCCAAGGCCCAGGCTACAATGAGCAGTTCTTC. It is translated as CASSQGPGYNEQFF. The chain links TRBV4-2 to TRBJ2-1, with D hard to call. Germline assignment: CDR1 LGHNA and CDR2 YNFKEQ. There are 14 residues in the CDR3. Trimming left V 1 base short and J 3 bases short, with 7 bases between.

Concerning this clonotype: Germline and junction disagree at one end, which may indicate a read error. J is TRBJ2-1 and V is TRBV20-1, with 10 bases that match TRBD2. The CDR3 runs 15 residues. CDR1 is DFQATT, CDR2 SNEGSKA, per germline (reference sequence). CDR3 in DNA: TGCTGTGCTAGGGAGCTAGCGGGGGACTACAATGAGCAGTTCTTC. Amino acids: CCARELAGDYNEQFF.